This record covers a single T cell receptor beta chain. The data stem from a study of blood T cell repertoires in COVID-19. For the study at large: Acute and convalescent COVID-19 samples came from the United States, Italy and Spain. The cDNA or gDNA used as material had been derived from T cells, B-cell-depleted T cells, or PBMCs.

This CDR3 spans 14 amino acids. The V end lost 7 bases, the J end lost 1 base, and 11 bases lay between the germline ends. Germline V gene data show CDR1 as LNHDA and CDR2 as SQIVND (reference sequence). Original processing notes: Using reference gene primer amplification, nucleated cell counts were estimated. TCRdb's copy holds only in-frame clones and misses some; the assay was immunoSEQ multiplex PCR. V, J and clone size derive from that table, while D and trimming were established from the DNA sequence. The table includes about 400,000 clones, over 75% detected once. Researchers sorted participants into cohorts using their self-reported clinical history.

The source of this sequence is a woman in her forties with acute COVID-19. Sequenced material: PBMCs or T cells enriched from blood (not recorded which). This chain joins TRBV19 and TRBJ1-5; D ambiguous. The CDR3 DNA reads as TGTGCCAGTATGAAGAGCGCCAGCAATCAGCCCCAGCATTTT. It is translated as CASMKSASNQPQHF.